A single sample is the source of the 14 T cell receptor beta chains below, sequenced in a study of identifying expanded T cells in peripheral blood. Here immunoSEQ multiplex PCR was the method, and the copy in TCRdb shows in-frame clones only, minus some. Of approximately 120,000 clones in the sample, 84% were seen once. The sequenced material came from blood. Receptor source: a person aged 18 to 70 in good health.

CDR3 sequence (DNA): TGTGCCTGGAGTGTACCTGGGGGCCTCGGCGGCACCGGGGAGCTGTTTTTT. Amino acids: CAWSVPGGLGGTGELFF. This chain links TRBV30 with TRBJ2-2, with D tentatively TRBD1 (6 bases). There are 17 residues in the CDR3. CDR1 and CDR2 (germline): GTSNPN, SVGIG (reference sequence). Deletions cut 0 bases from V and 4 bases from J, with 18 bases between.

In its sample, this clone was seen a few times. The chain recombines TRBV7-2 with TRBJ2-7, with D tentatively TRBD2 (5 bases). Germline-derived CDR1 and CDR2 are SGHTA and FQGNSA. V was cut by 5 bases and J by 0 bases, with 14 bases left in between. The length of the CDR3 is 15 residues. The CDR3 DNA follows: TGTGCCAGCAGCCCGATGGACTTCGGCTCCTACGAGCAGTACTTC. Translating gives CASSPMDFGSYEQYF.

The chain couples TRBV20-1 to TRBJ2-7; D uncertain. Trimming stripped 3 bases from V and 7 bases from J, with 10 bases between. CDR1 DFQATT and CDR2 SNEGSKA come from the germline V gene (reference sequence). The CDR3 runs to 11 residues. The CDR3 DNA is TGCAGTGCTAGGCCCTTAATGGAGCAGTACTTC. Its protein product is CSARPLMEQYF.

The V call is TRBV11-3, the J call TRBJ2-1; 8 positions match TRBD2. The CDR3 runs to 13 residues. Trimming removed 5 bases from V and 10 bases from J; junction bases left unmatched: 7. Germline CDR1 and CDR2: SGHNT and YENEEA. DNA for the CDR3: TGTGCCAGCAGCACCGGGGGGGCGAGAGAGCAGTTCTTC. This codes for CASSTGGAREQFF.

The V gene is TRBV19, the J gene TRBJ1-1, with D possibly matching TRBD1 (5 bases). Looked up from germline, CDR1 is LNHDA and CDR2 is SQIVND (reference sequence). Trimming removed 3 bases at V and 0 bases at J, with 11 bases between. CDR3 length equals 15 residues. CDR3 in amino acids: CASSISDRMNTEAFF. In DNA, the CDR3 is TGTGCCAGTAGTATCTCCGACAGAATGAACACTGAAGCTTTCTTT.

The chain recombines TRBV19 with TRBJ1-6; no definite D call. Trimming pared 6 bases from V and 2 bases from J, leaving 2 bases between. The CDR3 totals 12 residues. Germline loops: CDR1 LNHDA, CDR2 SQIVND (reference sequence). The CDR3 sequence is CASSPYNSPLHF. The CDR3 nucleotides are TGTGCCAGTAGCCCCTATAATTCACCCCTCCACTTT.

The chain has TRBV6-1 and TRBJ1-5, with D uncertain. With 2 bases removed from V and 13 bases from J, the gap between germline ends came to 12 bases. There are 12 residues in the CDR3. Germline V gives CDR1 MNHNS, CDR2 SASEGT. CDR3 protein: CASSELTRLQHF. CDR3 sequence (DNA): TGTGCCAGCAGTGAATTGACGAGGTTGCAGCATTTT.

V and J are TRBV2 and TRBJ2-1; D is ambiguous. The CDR3 length is 14 residues. Per germline, CDR1 SNHLY and CDR2 FYNNEI. With 8 bases removed from V and 0 bases from J, the gap between germline ends came to 11 bases. CDR3 sequence reads: CASAPLDSYNEQFF. The CDR3 bases are TGTGCCAGCGCGCCCCTCGACTCCTACAATGAGCAGTTCTTC.

CDR3 protein: CASSYPGAGGYGYTF. The CDR3 nucleotides are TGTGCCAGCAGTTACCCGGGAGCCGGGGGCTATGGCTACACCTTC. V usage is TRBV6-5 and J usage is TRBJ1-2; D is perhaps TRBD1 (5 bases). V was shortened by 2 bases and J by 4 bases, with 14 bases between the two germline ends. The CDR3 spans 15 residues. CDR1 and CDR2 from the germline V gene are MNHEY and SVGAGI.

The V call is TRBV7-2, the J call TRBJ1-5, with 7 bases fitting TRBD1. Per the germline V gene, CDR1 is SGHTA and CDR2 is FQGNSA. Germline trimming cut 6 bases from V and 5 bases from J; bases unmatched to any gene: 7. The CDR3 is 14 residues long. CDR3 DNA: TGTGCCAGCAGTAAATCAGGGGGGTATCAGCCCCAGCATTTT. Translation: CASSKSGGYQPQHF.

The chain recombines TRBV6-5 with TRBJ1-5; possibly TRBD1 for D (5 bases). V lost 5 bases and J 7 bases, leaving 12 bases between the germline ends. CDR1 and CDR2 from the germline V gene are MNHEY and SVGAGI. The CDR3 has 13 amino acids. CDR3 amino acids: CASSKRGYQPQHF. The CDR3 DNA sequence: TGTGCCAGCAGTAAAAGGGGTTACCAGCCCCAGCATTTT.

V and J are TRBV11-2 and TRBJ2-7; 8 bases align to TRBD1. This CDR3 is 16 amino acids long. Germline V lookup: CDR1 SGHAT, CDR2 FQNNGV. J lost 5 bases, V lost 4 bases, and 13 bases had no gene match. The CDR3 DNA is TGTGCCAGCAGCTCAAAAACAGGGGGGTTAAAGAACGAGCAGTACTTC. Translating gives CASSSKTGGLKNEQYF. Filled out from reference TRBV11-2 and TRBJ2-7, the complete variable domain reads EAGVAQSPRYKIIEKRQSVAFWCNPISGHATLYWYQQILGQGPKLLIQFQNNGVVDDSQLPKDRFSAERLKGVDSTLKIQPAKLEDSAVYLCASSSKTGGLKNEQYFGPGTRLTVT.

The count of this clone is one. The chain has TRBV7-9 and TRBJ1-6; no clear D gene. Trimming cost V 5 bases and J 8 bases, with 10 bases left between them. CDR1 and CDR2 from the germline V gene are SEHNR and FQNEAQ (reference sequence). The length of the CDR3 is 13 residues. CDR3 in DNA: TGTGCCAGCAGCCCGATGACCGATTCACCCCTCCACTTT. It yields the protein CASSPMTDSPLHF. The whole variable domain, remainder taken from reference TRBV7-9 and TRBJ1-6, is DTGVSQNPRHKITKRGQNVTFRCDPISEHNRLYWYRQTLGQGPEFLTYFQNEAQLEKSRLLSDRFSAERPKGSFSTLEIQRTEQGDSAMYLCASSPMTDSPLHFGNGTRLTVT.

The CDR3 DNA reads TGTGCCAGCAGCCCAGGGACAGAGTATGGCTACACCTTC. This translates into CASSPGTEYGYTF. The V gene is TRBV5-6, the J gene TRBJ1-2; 7 nucleotides match TRBD1. Germline CDR1 SGHDT, CDR2 YYEEEE. The trim removed 4 bases at V and 5 bases at J, leaving 5 bases unmatched. The length of the CDR3 is 13 residues.